This record looks at one T cell receptor (beta chain) sequence and its context. The data derive from a study of cytomegalovirus exposure and HLA in healthy donors. The primer mix had 60 Vbeta and 13 Jbeta primers. The data were produced by immunoSEQ multiplex PCR, yet TCRdb's version contains in-frame clones alone and is incomplete. The sample lists hundreds of thousands of clones; roughly four fifths were seen once. Trimming cost V 8 bases and J 7 bases; bases outside gene matches: 19. The V gene's germline CDR1 is GTSNPN and CDR2 SVGIG (reference sequence). This CDR3 has 16 residues. The genes are TRBV30 and TRBJ2-1, with 8 nucleotides matching TRBD2. The TCR was taken from a woman between 40 and 50 years old in good health and CMV-seronegative. The material sequenced was PBMCs. This CDR3 is CALIPRGLAGWNEQFF. The DNA of the CDR3 is TGTGCCCTGATCCCTCGGGGGCTAGCGGGCTGGAATGAGCAGTTCTTC.